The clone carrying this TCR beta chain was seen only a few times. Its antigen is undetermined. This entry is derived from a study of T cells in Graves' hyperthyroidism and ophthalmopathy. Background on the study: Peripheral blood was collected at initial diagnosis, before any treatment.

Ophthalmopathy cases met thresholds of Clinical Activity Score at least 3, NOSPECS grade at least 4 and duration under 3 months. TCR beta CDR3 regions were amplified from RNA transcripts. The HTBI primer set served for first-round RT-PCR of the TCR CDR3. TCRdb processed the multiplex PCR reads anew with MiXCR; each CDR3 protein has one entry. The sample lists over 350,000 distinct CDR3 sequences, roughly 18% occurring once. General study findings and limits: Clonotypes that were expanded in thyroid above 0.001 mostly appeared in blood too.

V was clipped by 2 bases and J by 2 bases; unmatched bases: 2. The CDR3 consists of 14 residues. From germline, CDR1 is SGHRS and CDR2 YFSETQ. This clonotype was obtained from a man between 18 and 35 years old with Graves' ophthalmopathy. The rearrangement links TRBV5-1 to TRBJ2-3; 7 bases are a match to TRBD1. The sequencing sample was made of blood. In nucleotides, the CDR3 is TGCGCCAGCAGCTTTACAGGGGCCACAGATACGCAGTATTTT. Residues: CASSFTGATDTQYF.